This T cell receptor beta chain was profiled in a study of cytomegalovirus exposure and HLA in healthy donors. Study-level information: Of all 380 or so donors who were genotyped, around 82% belonged to the Caucasian-associated ancestry cluster. Study-level findings and limits: Cytomegalovirus association was listed for 170 or so TCR beta chains. In a later analysis, at a false discovery rate of 0.05, 16,951 TCR beta sequences were associated with HLA alleles. In vitro work confirmed that a few CMV-associated chains recognize CMV antigens.

This clone came up once. What it binds is unknown. The ends lost 5 bases at V and 1 base at J; junction bases unmatched: 5. This CDR3 spans 17 amino acids. The germline V gene encodes CDR1 SGHVS and CDR2 FQNEAQ. Primers for the PCR totalled 60 Vbeta and 13 Jbeta. Only in-frame clones appear in the TCRdb table, and some are missing; sequencing was by immunoSEQ multiplex PCR. The sample records around 160,000 clones, approximately 82% being singletons. The clonotype originates from a male donor in good health and CMV-seronegative. What was sequenced was PBMCs. This sequence joins TRBV7-8 and TRBJ1-6, with 10 nucleotides matching TRBD1. The CDR3 reads CASSLRQGASYNSPLHF. The CDR3 DNA follows: TGTGCCAGCAGCCTTAGACAGGGGGCTTCCTATAATTCACCCCTCCACTTT.